This TCR beta chain is drawn from a study of CD8 T cells in Susac syndrome. The study sequenced TCR beta in blood CD8+ and CD4+ T cells. In the multiple sclerosis control group, patients were treatment-naive and had stable or active relapsing-remitting disease. V was clipped by 4 bases and J by 0 bases, with 19 bases between them. The CDR3 spans 18 residues. CDR1 SGHRS and CDR2 YFSETQ come from the germline V gene. cDNA came from roughly 0.53 to 1 ug RNA primed by random hexamers. TCRdb redid the calling of the immunoSEQ multiplex PCR reads with MiXCR, one entry per CDR3 protein. The table has more than 70,000 distinct CDR3 sequences, 75% to 95% seen once; the top ten hold around 0.49%.

The sequence was collected from a human donor with multiple sclerosis. The sequencing sample was made of CD8+ T cells from PBMCs. This sequence joins TRBV5-1 and TRBJ2-2; maybe TRBD1 (5 bases). CDR3 residues: CASSPSGWMTANTGELFF. CDR3 DNA: TGCGCCAGCAGCCCATCCGGGTGGATGACAGCGAACACCGGGGAGCTGTTTTTT.